The rows below give T cell receptor beta chains drawn from one sample of a study of cytomegalovirus exposure and HLA in healthy donors. Repertoires were generated with immunoSEQ multiplex PCR, while TCRdb's copy carries only in-frame clones and drops some. In the table there are under 95,000 clones, 94% of which are singletons. The specimen sequenced was PBMCs. Source of these receptors: a woman aged 18-29 years in good health and CMV-seronegative. The CDR3 runs from the conserved cysteine through the conserved F or W. The D gene is left open where the match is weak. Where a row states a size, it is once, few, many or the class of an expanded clone; other rows omit it.

TRBD1 | once | TRBJ2-2 | TRBV6-6 | CASSGTGIIGELFF | TGTGCCAGCAGTGGGACAGGGATAATCGGGGAGCTGTTTTTT
TRBD1 | . | TRBJ2-2 | TRBV19 | CASGTGRNTGELFF | TGTGCCAGTGGGACAGGGAGGAACACCGGGGAGCTGTTTTTT
TRBD2 | . | TRBJ2-5 | TRBV11-2 | CASSLDSLAVHQETQYF | TGTGCCAGCAGCTTAGATAGCCTAGCGGTACACCAAGAGACCCAGTACTTC
TRBD1 | . | TRBJ1-1 | TRBV11-2 | CASSVYRGVRDTEAFF | TGTGCCAGCAGCGTATACAGGGGAGTTCGAGACACTGAAGCTTTCTTT
. | . | TRBJ1-2 | TRBV2 | CASSEVRQGYYGYTF | TGTGCCAGCAGTGAAGTCCGCCAGGGGTACTATGGCTACACCTTC
TRBD1 | . | TRBJ2-5 | TRBV5-1 | CASSPGQAGETQYF | TGCGCCAGCAGCCCCGGACAGGCGGGCGAGACCCAGTACTTC
TRBD1 | . | TRBJ1-1 | TRBV9 | CASSVEGQLEAFF | TGTGCCAGCAGCGTAGAGGGACAGCTAGAAGCTTTCTTT
TRBD1 | . | TRBJ1-4 | TRBV4-3 | CASSQEEIRDRGRKLFF | TGCGCCAGCAGCCAGGAGGAGATCAGGGACAGGGGGCGAAAACTGTTTTTT
. | . | TRBJ2-1 | TRBV6-1 | CASSETMGQGFQFF | TGTGCCAGCAGTGAAACGATGGGGCAGGGTTTTCAGTTCTTC
TRBD1 | . | TRBJ2-3 | TRBV29-1 | CSGTSAGGADTQYF | TGCAGCGGCACAAGCGCAGGGGGCGCAGATACGCAGTATTTT
TRBD1 | . | TRBJ1-2 | TRBV28 | CASSPHQQGWGYTF | TGTGCCAGCAGTCCTCACCAACAGGGGTGGGGCTACACCTTC
TRBD1 | . | TRBJ1-2 | TRBV11-2 | CASSTAGTGAHGYTF | TGTGCCAGCAGCACGGCCGGGACAGGGGCCCATGGCTACACCTTC
. | . | TRBJ2-1 | TRBV28 | CASSQTRDPKFEQFF | TGTGCCAGCAGTCAAACTCGGGATCCCAAATTTGAGCAGTTCTTC
. | . | TRBJ1-1 | TRBV19 | CASTPSVRVPPEAFF | TGTGCCAGTACCCCTAGCGTCCGGGTTCCTCCTGAAGCTTTCTTT
TRBD2 | . | TRBJ2-5 | TRBV4-3 | CASSQDREGAGSQETQYF | TGCGCCAGCAGCCAAGATAGGGAAGGAGCGGGGTCCCAAGAGACCCAGTACTTC
. | . | TRBJ1-1 | TRBV6-5 | CASSYLGVGGTEAFF | TGTGCCAGCAGTTACTTGGGGGTCGGGGGCACTGAAGCTTTCTTT
TRBD1 | . | TRBJ2-3 | TRBV7-9 | CASSRGQEYNTDTQYF | TGTGCCAGCAGCCGGGGACAGGAGTATAACACAGATACGCAGTATTTT
. | . | TRBJ2-1 | TRBV6-1 | CASRESPYNEQFF | TGTGCCAGCAGGGAGTCTCCCTACAATGAGCAGTTCTTC
TRBD1 | few | TRBJ1-2 | TRBV19 | CASRQNRGDGYTF | TGTGCCAGTAGACAAAACAGGGGGGACGGCTACACCTTC
. | . | TRBJ1-3 | TRBV6-6 | CASSYSLGQSGNTIYF | TGTGCCAGCAGTTACTCCCTCGGACAGTCTGGAAACACCATATATTTT
TRBD1 | . | TRBJ1-5 | TRBV2 | CASSSSGGWNQPQHF | TGTGCCAGCAGTTCCTCAGGGGGTTGGAATCAGCCCCAGCATTTT
. | . | TRBJ1-6 | TRBV6-1 | CASSVTGDSPLHF | TGTGCCAGCAGTGTAACGGGGGATTCACCCCTCCACTTT
TRBD1 | . | TRBJ2-3 | TRBV9 | CASSMTGGRTDTQYF | TGTGCCAGCAGCATGACAGGGGGCAGGACAGATACGCAGTATTTT
. | . | TRBJ2-7 | TRBV27 | CASKRQGGYEQYF | TGTGCCAGCAAAAGGCAGGGGGGCTACGAGCAGTACTTC
TRBD1 | . | TRBJ2-5 | TRBV19 | CASSIAGGRYQETQYF | TGTGCCAGTAGTATCGCAGGGGGCAGGTACCAAGAGACCCAGTACTTC
TRBD2 | . | TRBJ2-5 | TRBV7-9 | CASRGTSAGLKGETQYF | TGTGCCAGCAGGGGCACCAGCGCGGGACTAAAAGGAGAGACCCAGTACTTC
TRBD1 | . | TRBJ2-1 | TRBV7-3 | CASSSGQGAYNEQFF | TGTGCCAGCAGCTCAGGACAGGGGGCCTACAATGAGCAGTTCTTC
. | . | TRBJ1-4 | TRBV9 | CASSEGKRTSTDEKLFF | TGTGCCAGCAGCGAGGGGAAAAGGACGTCAACGGATGAAAAACTGTTTTTT
. | . | TRBJ2-2 | TRBV2 | CASSDGQNTGELFF | TGTGCCAGCAGTGATGGGCAGAACACCGGGGAGCTGTTTTTT
TRBD1 | . | TRBJ2-1 | TRBV5-1 | CASRYVGQGLSSYNEQFF | TGCGCCAGCAGATATGTGGGACAGGGATTAAGCTCCTACAATGAGCAGTTCTTC
TRBD2 | . | TRBJ2-1 | TRBV5-4 | CASSLGLAGASEQFF | TGTGCCAGCAGCTTAGGGCTAGCGGGAGCCAGTGAGCAGTTCTTC
. | . | TRBJ2-7 | TRBV11-3 | CASSSPFPRTLRSSYEQYF | TGTGCCAGCAGCTCTCCCTTCCCCCGGACTCTTAGGAGCTCCTACGAGCAGTACTTC
. | . | TRBJ2-1 | TRBV27 | CASSLPGGRNEQFF | TGTGCCAGCAGTCTCCCAGGGGGGAGGAATGAGCAGTTCTTC
. | . | TRBJ2-6 | TRBV7-9 | CASSQEGRGANVLTF | TGTGCCAGCAGCCAGGAGGGCCGCGGGGCCAACGTCCTGACTTTC
. | . | TRBJ2-5 | TRBV7-6 | CASSLAQSGYETQYF | TGTGCCAGCAGCTTAGCCCAGTCGGGGTATGAGACCCAGTACTTC
. | . | TRBJ2-2 | TRBV15 | CATSRDGPATGELFF | TGTGCCACCAGCAGAGATGGGCCCGCCACCGGGGAGCTGTTTTTT
. | once | TRBJ2-1 | TRBV30 | CAWSVDSIIRENEQFF | TGTGCCTGGAGTGTGGACTCCATAATTCGGGAGAATGAGCAGTTCTTC
TRBD2 | . | TRBJ2-1 | TRBV5-1 | CASSGVGLAGYNEQFF | TGCGCCAGCAGCGGGGTCGGACTAGCGGGTTACAATGAGCAGTTCTTC
TRBD1 | . | TRBJ1-4 | TRBV5-1 | CASSLGRGTATNEKLFF | TGCGCCAGCAGCTTGGGCAGGGGGACTGCAACTAATGAAAAACTGTTTTTT
TRBD2 | . | TRBJ2-7 | TRBV10-2 | CASSAAGGSSYEQYF | TGCGCCAGCAGTGCGGCGGGAGGGAGCTCCTACGAGCAGTACTTC
. | . | TRBJ2-7 | TRBV25-1 | CASSEANHYEQYF | TGTGCCAGCAGTGAGGCAAATCACTACGAGCAGTACTTC
. | once | TRBJ2-2 | TRBV4-1 | CASMGRSGELFF | TGCGCCAGCATGGGGAGAAGCGGGGAGCTGTTTTTT
. | . | TRBJ2-7 | TRBV7-9 | CASSSLREQYF | TGTGCCAGCAGCTCCTTGCGGGAGCAGTACTTC
. | . | TRBJ1-1 | TRBV28 | CASRERWLSLPEAFF | TGTGCCAGCAGGGAGAGGTGGTTGTCTTTGCCTGAAGCTTTCTTT
. | . | TRBJ2-1 | TRBV5-1 | CASRPEDSFNEQFF | TGCGCCAGCAGGCCGGAGGATTCGTTCAATGAGCAGTTCTTC
. | once | TRBJ1-2 | TRBV5-4 | CASSLVGAAGYGYTF | TGTGCCAGCAGCTTGGTCGGAGCGGCGGGGTATGGCTACACCTTC
TRBD1 | . | TRBJ1-4 | TRBV30 | CAWSANRGGEKLFF | TGTGCCTGGAGTGCTAACAGGGGAGGTGAAAAACTGTTTTTT
. | . | TRBJ2-2 | TRBV18 | CASSPLNTGELFF | TGTGCCAGCTCACCTCTGAACACCGGGGAGCTGTTTTTT
TRBD2 | . | TRBJ2-7 | TRBV4-2 | CASSGVGGRVNEQYF | TGTGCCAGCAGTGGCGTGGGCGGGAGGGTGAATGAGCAGTACTTC
TRBD1 | . | TRBJ2-7 | TRBV18 | CASSPTGQHEQYF | TGTGCCAGCTCACCAACGGGACAGCACGAGCAGTACTTC
TRBD2 | . | TRBJ2-3 | TRBV2 | CASSGLASSTDTQYF | TGTGCCAGCAGTGGACTAGCTTCTAGCACAGATACGCAGTATTTT
. | . | TRBJ2-7 | TRBV6-5 | CASTDTRSYEQYF | TGTGCCAGCACTGACACCCGGTCCTACGAGCAGTACTTC
. | . | TRBJ1-1 | TRBV11-3 | CASSLNGNTEAFF | TGTGCCAGCAGCTTAAACGGGAACACTGAAGCTTTCTTT
TRBD1 | once | TRBJ2-4 | TRBV19 | CASSEGQGESGIQYF | TGTGCCAGTAGTGAAGGACAGGGGGAATCAGGCATTCAGTACTTC
TRBD2 | . | TRBJ2-7 | TRBV9 | CASSVGLAGGNYEQYF | TGTGCCAGCAGCGTAGGACTAGCGGGGGGGAACTACGAGCAGTACTTC
TRBD2 | . | TRBJ2-5 | TRBV30 | CAWSGVLAGGPAETQYF | TGTGCCTGGAGTGGCGTCCTAGCGGGGGGGCCGGCGGAGACCCAGTACTTC
. | . | TRBJ2-7 | TRBV10-3 | CAISDVSSGREQYF | TGTGCCATCAGTGACGTTAGTTCAGGGCGAGAGCAGTACTTC
TRBD1 | . | TRBJ1-1 | TRBV4-1 | CASSRLDRGPTEAFF | TGCGCCAGCAGCCGACTCGACAGGGGGCCAACTGAAGCTTTCTTT
. | . | TRBJ2-7 | TRBV6-5 | CASSLQTPGHKYF | TGTGCCAGCAGTTTACAAACACCGGGACATAAGTACTTC